This TCR beta chain was documented in a study of T cells in Graves' hyperthyroidism and ophthalmopathy. Concerning this clonotype: The junction departs from the called germline gene at one end, perhaps through a read error.

TCR beta CDR3 region amplification was performed from RNA transcripts. During a first-round RT-PCR of the TCR CDR3, the HTBI primer set was used. One entry per CDR3 protein, called by TCRdb with MiXCR from the multiplex PCR reads. In the table there are about 340,000 distinct CDR3 sequences, approximately 18% of which are singletons. This CDR3 comprises 14 residues. CDR1 and CDR2 from the germline V gene are KGHSH and LQKENI. This chain links TRBV18 with TRBJ2-5, with D hard to call. The TCR was taken from a woman aged 50 to 65 with Graves' hyperthyroidism. The sample taken for sequencing was blood. The CDR3 loop is CTSSLPGLRETQYF. CDR3 DNA: TGTACCAGCTCACTACCGGGTTTGAGAGAGACCCAGTACTTC. The whole variable domain, remainder taken from reference TRBV18 and TRBJ2-5, is NAGVMQNPRHLVRRRGQEARLRCSPMKGHSHVYWYRQLPEEGLKFMVYLQKENIIDESGMPKERFSAEFPKEGPSILRIQQVVRGDSAAYFCTSSLPGLRETQYFGPGTRLLVL.